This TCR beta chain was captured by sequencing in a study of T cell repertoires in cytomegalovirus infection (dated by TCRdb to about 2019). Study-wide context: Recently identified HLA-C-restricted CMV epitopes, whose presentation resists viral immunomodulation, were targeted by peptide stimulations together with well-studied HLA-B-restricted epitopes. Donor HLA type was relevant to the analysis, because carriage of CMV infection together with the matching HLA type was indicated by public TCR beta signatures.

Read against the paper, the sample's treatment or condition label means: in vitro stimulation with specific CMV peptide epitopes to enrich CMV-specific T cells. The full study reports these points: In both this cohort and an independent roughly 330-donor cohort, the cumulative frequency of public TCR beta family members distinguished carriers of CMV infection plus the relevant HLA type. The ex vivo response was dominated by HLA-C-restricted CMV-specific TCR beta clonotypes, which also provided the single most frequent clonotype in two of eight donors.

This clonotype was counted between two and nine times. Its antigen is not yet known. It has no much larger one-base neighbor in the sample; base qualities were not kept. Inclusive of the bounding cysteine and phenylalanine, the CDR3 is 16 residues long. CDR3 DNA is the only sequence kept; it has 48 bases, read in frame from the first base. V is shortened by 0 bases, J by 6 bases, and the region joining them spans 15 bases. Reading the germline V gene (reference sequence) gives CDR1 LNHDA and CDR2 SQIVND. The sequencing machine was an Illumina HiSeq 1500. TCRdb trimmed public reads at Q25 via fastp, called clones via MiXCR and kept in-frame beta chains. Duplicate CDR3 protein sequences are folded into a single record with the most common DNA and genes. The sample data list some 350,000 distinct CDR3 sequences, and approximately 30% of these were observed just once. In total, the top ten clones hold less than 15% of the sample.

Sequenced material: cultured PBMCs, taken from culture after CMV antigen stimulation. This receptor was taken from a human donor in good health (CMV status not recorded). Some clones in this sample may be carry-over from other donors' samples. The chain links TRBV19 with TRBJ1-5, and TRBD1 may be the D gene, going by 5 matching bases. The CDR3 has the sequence CASSIDRGGYFQPQHF. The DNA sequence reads TGTGCCAGTAGTATAGATAGGGGAGGGTATTTTCAGCCCCAGCATTTT.